This T cell receptor (beta chain) emerged from a study of identical twins. In TCRdb, the 5' RACE reads were re-called with MiXCR into one record per CDR3 protein. The data show 1.5 million or so distinct CDR3 sequences, with about 32% seen just once and about 0.3% held by the top ten. In germline, CDR1 is SQVTM, CDR2 ANQGSEA. The CDR3 sequence is 12 residues long. V shed 4 bases and J shed 2 bases, with 7 bases lying between them. This clonotype was seen repeatedly, ten times or more. V usage is TRBV29-1 and J usage is TRBJ2-3; D remains unclear. The sequenced sample was cord blood. The TCR originated in a newborn girl in good health. CDR3 amino acids: CSVGGFTDTQYF. CDR3 sequence (DNA): TGCAGCGTTGGAGGTTTCACAGATACGCAGTATTTT.